This T cell receptor beta chain emerged from a study of beta chain features in type 1 diabetes. Whole-study results and caveats: Naive, central memory and Treg TCRB repertoires appeared more alike in patients than in healthy donors.

As regards this clone: The antigen is undetermined.

Reverse transcription of all isolated RNA meant that expressed TCRB transcripts were sequenced. Sequencing used immunoSEQ multiplex PCR; TCRdb keeps in-frame clones, though not all of them. Among approximately 400,000 clones listed, around 16% were seen once. The V end was cut by 7 bases, the J end by 6 bases, with 14 bases between. This CDR3 contains 13 residues. Germline values: CDR1 MNHNS, CDR2 SASEGT. There was one heparinised blood draw per donor, averaging roughly 110 mL. Isolation of CD4+ naive, central memory, regulatory and stem cell-like memory cells was achieved by sorting via CD45RO/CCR7/CD25/CD127/CD95/CD27.

Sequenced input: naive CD4+ T cells from blood. The chain recombines TRBV6-1 with TRBJ2-3, with a tentative D call TRBD2 (5 bases). This receptor was taken from a woman aged 18 to 35 in good health. This CDR3 reads CASKRAPPDTQYF. The CDR3 coding sequence is TGTGCCAGCAAGAGGGCCCCCCCGGATACGCAGTATTTT.